Sequencing of this TCR beta chain was carried out in a study of shared clonotypes between healthy human individuals. General study findings and limits: Researchers found naive subsets generally carried larger estimated richness than memory subsets. Tissues were not sampled, only blood, and their repertoires likely differ.

Trimming cost V 2 bases and J 6 bases; bases outside gene matches: 6. Germline loops: CDR1 MNHEY, CDR2 SVGAGI. The CDR3 is 14 residues long. Those who donated were healthy HIV-negative adults, with no recent acute infections or vaccinations reported. The donors were all Caucasian adults (living in Nashville, Tennessee). A note on this clone: The antigen remains unidentified.

The repertoire was sequenced with immunoSEQ multiplex PCR; TCRdb's copy has only in-frame clones and lacks some. The table has some 1,600,000 clones, around 98% seen once. The chain combines TRBV6-5 with TRBJ2-7, with 8 bases aligning to TRBD1. Sequencing was performed on naive CD4+ T cells sorted from blood. Subset indicated: CD45RA+ positively selected. The clonotype comes from a man between 25 and 39 years old in good health. This CDR3 is CASSYVGRGREQYF. CDR3 nucleotide sequence: TGTGCCAGCAGTTACGTTGGCAGGGGGCGCGAGCAGTACTTC.